The clone carrying this TCR beta chain was detected a few times. CD45RO negativity and positive selection for CCR7 defined naive CD8 cells, a population that excluded terminally differentiated effector memory CD45RA+ cells. This entry is derived from a study of shared clonotypes between healthy human individuals. Data came from immunoSEQ multiplex PCR; TCRdb stores just in-frame clones and leaves some out. The sample consists of hundreds of thousands of clones, approximately 96% of them appearing once. The source material was naive CD8+ T cells sorted from blood. This clonotype originated in a woman aged 25 to 39 in good health.

CDR3 bases: TGTGCCAGCTCACCAGGCACTAGCGCCTCACTGTGGAATGAGCAGTTCTTC. Amino acids: CASSPGTSASLWNEQFF. The chain links TRBV18 to TRBJ2-1; TRBD2 matches 7 bases. V shed 2 bases, J shed 7 bases, and the junction held 14 bases outside the gene matches. Germline CDR1 and CDR2: KGHSH and LQKENI. The CDR3 is 17 amino acids.